The rows below give T cell receptor beta chains drawn from one sample of a study of T-cell memory formation after mild COVID-19. TCRdb itself ran the 5' RACE reads through MiXCR, one entry per CDR3 protein. Among under 650,000 distinct CDR3 sequences, under 20% were seen once, and the ten largest hold about 11%. Sample: PBMCs or a T cell subset sorted from them (not recorded which). The receptor set was obtained from an adult woman who had mild COVID-19 (a few samples of this study predate the infection). Cell type and time point are not known. Each CDR3 is given with its conserved first and last residue. A D gene is named only where the DNA matches it firmly. Rows give clone size only sometimes, using once, few, many, or a class for an expanded clone.

V	J	D	size	CDR3	DNA
TRBV29-1	TRBJ2-1	NA	few	CSLRGRGQYNEQFF	TGCAGCCTCAGGGGGAGGGGGCAGTACAATGAGCAGTTCTTC
TRBV5-1	TRBJ2-1	NA	NA	CASSLRAGSKNEQFF	TGCGCCAGCAGCTTGCGGGCCGGGTCAAAGAATGAGCAGTTCTTC
TRBV5-1	TRBJ1-3	TRBD1	few	CASSLMAGQGPGNTIYF	TGCGCCAGCAGCTTGATGGCGGGACAGGGTCCTGGAAACACCATATATTTT
TRBV15	TRBJ2-3	NA	few	CATRPRGFLTRTSTDTQYF	TGTGCCACCAGACCTAGAGGGTTCTTGACTAGAACTAGCACAGATACGCAGTATTTT
TRBV27	TRBJ2-4	TRBD2	NA	CASSFGTRDMQYF	TGTGCCAGCAGTTTCGGGACTAGGGATATGCAGTACTTC
TRBV7-9	TRBJ2-7	NA	NA	CASSFRSTLEQYF	TGTGCCAGCAGCTTCCGGAGTACGCTCGAGCAGTACTTC
TRBV25-1	TRBJ1-1	TRBD1	few	CASSPGGAYNAEAFF	TGTGCCAGCAGTCCAGGGGGCGCTTATAACGCTGAAGCTTTCTTT
TRBV12-3/TRBV12-4	TRBJ2-3	NA	NA	CASSRPPDTQYF	TGTGCCAGCAGTCGACCCCCAGATACGCAGTATTTT
TRBV24-1	TRBJ1-1	NA	few	CATSDSRRGGTEAFF	TGTGCCACCAGTGATTCTAGAAGGGGGGGCACTGAAGCTTTCTTT
TRBV7-2	TRBJ2-6	NA	NA	CASSPERVPGANVLTF	TGTGCCAGCAGCCCCGAACGGGTCCCTGGGGCCAACGTCCTGACTTTC
TRBV20-1	TRBJ2-7	NA	NA	CSARTASYEQYF	TGCAGTGCTAGGACAGCATCCTACGAGCAGTACTTC
TRBV11-2	TRBJ2-7	TRBD1	NA	CASSLDRDSLSSYEQYF	TGTGCCAGCAGCTTAGATCGGGACAGCCTGAGCTCCTACGAGCAGTACTTC
TRBV5-1	TRBJ1-2	NA	NA	CASSLVQQQNGYTF	TGCGCCAGCAGCTTGGTTCAACAGCAAAATGGCTACACCTTC
TRBV6-6	TRBJ1-1	NA	many	CASIPRGGTEAFF	TGTGCCAGCATTCCTCGAGGGGGCACTGAAGCTTTCTTT
TRBV12-3/TRBV12-4	TRBJ1-1	TRBD1	NA	CASSRTGGMNTEAFF	TGTGCCAGCAGTAGGACAGGCGGTATGAACACTGAAGCTTTCTTT
TRBV20-1	TRBJ2-2	TRBD2	NA	CSATIAGTNTGELFF	TGCAGTGCCACCATAGCGGGAACGAACACCGGGGAGCTGTTTTTT
TRBV12-3/TRBV12-4	TRBJ1-1	TRBD1	NA	CASSQIQGANTEAFF	TGTGCCAGCAGTCAAATACAGGGGGCTAACACTGAAGCTTTCTTT
TRBV6-1	TRBJ1-2	NA	NA	CATLSRSVVANYGYTF	TGTGCCACCCTATCTCGGTCGGTCGTGGCTAACTATGGCTACACCTTC
TRBV5-1	TRBJ2-1	TRBD2	few	CASSLFSGRSREQFF	TGCGCCAGCAGCTTGTTTAGCGGGAGGAGCCGCGAGCAGTTCTTC
TRBV4-2	TRBJ2-1	NA	many	CASSQDRATYNEQFF	TGTGCCAGCAGCCAAGATCGGGCAACCTACAATGAGCAGTTCTTC
TRBV7-9	TRBJ2-7	TRBD2	many	CASSFDQVAGGPYEQYF	TGTGCCAGCAGCTTTGATCAGGTAGCGGGAGGACCCTACGAGCAGTACTTC
TRBV5-1	TRBJ2-2	NA	many	CASSSPQGTGELFF	TGCGCCAGCAGCTCGCCGCAGGGTACCGGGGAGCTGTTTTTT
TRBV5-1	TRBJ2-3	TRBD1	few	CASSSGTGQSDTQYF	TGCGCCAGCAGCTCCGGGACAGGGCAATCAGATACGCAGTATTTT
TRBV7-3	TRBJ2-3	TRBD1	few	CASSLQGAGADTQYF	TGTGCCAGCAGCCTACAGGGGGCAGGGGCAGATACGCAGTATTTT
TRBV28	TRBJ1-2	TRBD1	few	CASSLIEGAKLWANYGYTF	TGTGCCAGCAGTTTAATTGAGGGGGCGAAGTTGTGGGCCAACTATGGCTACACCTTC
TRBV28	TRBJ2-5	NA	NA	CASSLSGFYETQYF	TGTGCCAGCAGTTTATCAGGGTTCTATGAGACCCAGTACTTC
TRBV6-5	TRBJ2-5	NA	NA	CASSSSEWETQYF	NA
TRBV12-3/TRBV12-4	TRBJ2-1	TRBD2	many	CASSLGGSSYNEQFF	TGTGCCAGCAGCTTGGGGGGGAGCTCCTACAATGAGCAGTTCTTC
TRBV5-1	TRBJ2-3	NA	few	CASSLVLRGDTQYF	TGCGCCAGCAGCTTGGTTCTCAGGGGAGATACGCAGTATTTT
TRBV24-1	TRBJ1-5	NA	NA	CATSDGNNQPQHF	TGTGCCACCAGTGATGGGAACAATCAGCCCCAGCATTTT
TRBV4-1	TRBJ1-1	NA	NA	CASSQDVLSAQGRTEAFF	TGCGCCAGCAGCCAAGATGTCTTAAGCGCCCAGGGTCGGACTGAAGCTTTCTTT
TRBV15	TRBJ2-3	NA	NA	CATSRDGYTQYF	TGTGCCACCAGCAGAGATGGGTATACGCAGTATTTT
TRBV2	TRBJ1-2	TRBD1	few	CASRKGAAVAVYGYTF	TGTGCCAGCAGGAAGGGGGCGGCCGTCGCCGTCTATGGCTACACCTTC
TRBV6-4	TRBJ2-1	TRBD2	NA	CASSVGLASEQFF	TGTGCCAGCAGTGTGGGACTAGCGAGTGAGCAGTTCTTC
TRBV12-3/TRBV12-4	TRBJ2-3	NA	few	CASSSRTFWDTQYF	TGTGCCAGCAGTTCAAGGACTTTTTGGGATACGCAGTATTTT
TRBV7-6	TRBJ2-1	NA	NA	CASSLRTDEQFF	TGTGCCAGCAGCTTAAGGACGGACGAGCAGTTCTTC
TRBV20-1	TRBJ2-7	TRBD1	NA	CSARDGTGYSYEQYF	TGCAGTGCTAGAGATGGGACAGGGTACTCCTACGAGCAGTACTTC
TRBV2	TRBJ2-7	NA	NA	CASSRDGPTDYEQYF	TGTGCCAGCAGCCGGGACGGGCCAACTGACTACGAGCAGTACTTC
TRBV7-2	TRBJ2-1	NA	few	CASSQGWGAVLNEQFF	TGTGCCAGCAGCCAGGGATGGGGGGCGGTACTCAATGAGCAGTTCTTC